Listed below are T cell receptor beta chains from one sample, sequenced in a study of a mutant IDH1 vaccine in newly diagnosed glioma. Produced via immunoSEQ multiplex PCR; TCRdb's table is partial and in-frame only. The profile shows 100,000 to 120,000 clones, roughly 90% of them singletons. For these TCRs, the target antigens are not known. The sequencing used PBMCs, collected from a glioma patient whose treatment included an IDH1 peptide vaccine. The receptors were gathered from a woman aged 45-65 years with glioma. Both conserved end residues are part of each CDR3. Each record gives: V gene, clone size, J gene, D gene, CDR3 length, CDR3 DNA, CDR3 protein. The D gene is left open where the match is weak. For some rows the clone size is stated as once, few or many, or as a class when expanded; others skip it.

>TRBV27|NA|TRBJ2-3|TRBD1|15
TGTGCCAGCAGCCTCCGGGACAGGGGCTCAGATACGCAGTATTTT
CASSLRDRGSDTQYF
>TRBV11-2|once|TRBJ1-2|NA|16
TGTGCCAGCAGCTTAGATGGCCAGGCACCATTCTATGGCTACACCTTC
CASSLDGQAPFYGYTF
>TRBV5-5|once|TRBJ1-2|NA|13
TGTGCCAGCAGCTTGCGAAGGGACTCCTGGGGTTTTTTC
CASSLRRDSWGFF
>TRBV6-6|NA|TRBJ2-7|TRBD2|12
TGTGCCAGCAGCCAGGGCGGCGGGAGGCAGTACTTC
CASSQGGGRQYF
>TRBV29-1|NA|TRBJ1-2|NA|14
TGCAGCGTTGGGGGCCGGACAGCCCTCTATGGCTACACCTTC
CSVGGRTALYGYTF
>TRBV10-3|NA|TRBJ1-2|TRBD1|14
TGTGCCACAGGCCCAGGGGGCGCTAACTATGGCTACACCTTC
CATGPGGANYGYTF
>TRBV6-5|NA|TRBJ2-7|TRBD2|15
TGTGCCAGCAGTTATCTAGCGGGAGGGCCTTACGAGCAGTACTTC
CASSYLAGGPYEQYF
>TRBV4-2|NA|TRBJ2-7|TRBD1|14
TGTGCCAGCAGCCGTGACAGGGGTCCCTACGAGCAGTACTTC
CASSRDRGPYEQYF
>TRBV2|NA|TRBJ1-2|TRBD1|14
TGTGCCAGCCGGGGGGACAGAAAACCCTATGGCTACACCTTC
CASRGDRKPYGYTF
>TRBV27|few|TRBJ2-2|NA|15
TGTGCCAGCAGGGTGACTAGAATAAACACCGGGGAGCTGTTTTTT
CASRVTRINTGELFF
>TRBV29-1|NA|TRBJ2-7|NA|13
TGCAGCGTTGAGAGCAGCTTCTCCTACGAGCAGTACTTC
CSVESSFSYEQYF
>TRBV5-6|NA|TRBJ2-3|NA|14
TGTGCCAGCAGCTTTACAGGTAGCACAGATACGCAGTATTTT
CASSFTGSTDTQYF
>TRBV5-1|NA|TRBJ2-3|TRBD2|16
TGCGCCAGCAGCTCCCTCGGGACTAGCGGGACAGATACGCAGTATTTT
CASSSLGTSGTDTQYF
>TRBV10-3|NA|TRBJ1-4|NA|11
TGTGCCATCAGAGGAAATGAAAAACTGTTTTTT
CAIRGNEKLFF
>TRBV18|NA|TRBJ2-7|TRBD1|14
TGTGCCAGCTCACCGTGGACAGGGGCTTACGAGCAGTACTTC
CASSPWTGAYEQYF
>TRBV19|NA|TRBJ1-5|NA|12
TGTGCCAGTAGTATAACGCACCAGCCCCAGCATTTT
CASSITHQPQHF
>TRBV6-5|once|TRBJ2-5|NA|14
TGTGCCAGCAGTTATATCGGGGTAGAAGAGACCCAGTACTTC
CASSYIGVEETQYF
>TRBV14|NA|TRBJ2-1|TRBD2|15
TGTGCCAGCAGCCAAGCGGGAGGGGTCTACAATGAGCAGTTCTTC
CASSQAGGVYNEQFF
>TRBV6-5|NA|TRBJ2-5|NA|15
TGTGCCAGCGCTATTTGGGGTACTCACCAAGAGACCCAGTACTTC
CASAIWGTHQETQYF
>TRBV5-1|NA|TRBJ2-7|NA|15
TGCGCCAGCAGCGTGGACAAAGGACAGTCCTACGAGCAGTACTTC
CASSVDKGQSYEQYF
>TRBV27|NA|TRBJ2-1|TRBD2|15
TGTGCCAGCAGTTCGACTAGCGGGAGGGCCACTGAGCAGTTCTTC
CASSSTSGRATEQFF
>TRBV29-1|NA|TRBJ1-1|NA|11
TGCAGCGTTGAACAGGGTAATGAAGCTTTCTTT
CSVEQGNEAFF
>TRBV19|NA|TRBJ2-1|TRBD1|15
TGTGCCAGTAGTATCGGACAGGGATCCTACAATGAGCAGTTCTTC
CASSIGQGSYNEQFF
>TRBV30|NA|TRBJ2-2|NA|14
TGTGCCTGGAGGGGGGGACTCGGCACCGGGGAGCTGTTTTTT
CAWRGGLGTGELFF
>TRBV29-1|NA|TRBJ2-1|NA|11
TGCAGCTCCGGTCAGACCAATGAGCAGTTCTTC
CSSGQTNEQFF
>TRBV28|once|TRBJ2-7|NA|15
TGTGCCAGCAGTTTGAGGTCGGCGGGAAACTACGAGCAGTACTTC
CASSLRSAGNYEQYF
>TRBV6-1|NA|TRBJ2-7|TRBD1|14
TGTGCCAGCAGTGATGGGACAGGGCTCAACGAGCAGTACTTC
CASSDGTGLNEQYF
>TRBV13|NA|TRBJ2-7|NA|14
TGTGCCAGCAGCTTCCCGGGAGAGGGGTACGAGCAGTACTTC
CASSFPGEGYEQYF
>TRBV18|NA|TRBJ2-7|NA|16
TGTGCCAGCTCACCACCGGACGCAGGGCCAACGGGCGAGCAGTACTTC
CASSPPDAGPTGEQYF
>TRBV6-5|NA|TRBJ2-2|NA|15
TGTGCCAGCCGGCCGGCGGGAAGGAACACCGGGGAGCTGTTTTTT
CASRPAGRNTGELFF
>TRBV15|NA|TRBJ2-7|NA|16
TGTGCCACCAGCACGATAAGGGGAATCGCGTCCTACGAGCAGTACTTC
CATSTIRGIASYEQYF
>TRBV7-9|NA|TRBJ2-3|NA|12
TGTGCCAGCAGCCCTTCTGCAGATACGCAGTATTTT
CASSPSADTQYF
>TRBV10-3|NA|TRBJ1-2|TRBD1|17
TGTGCCATCAGTTCTCGGGACAGGGGAAGAGCTAACTATGGCTACACCTTC
CAISSRDRGRANYGYTF
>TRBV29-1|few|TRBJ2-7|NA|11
TGCAGCGTTGGTTGGACCTACGAGCAGTACTTC
CSVGWTYEQYF
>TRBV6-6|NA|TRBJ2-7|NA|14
TGTGCCAGCAGTTACAGAGGGGGGGACTACGAGCAGTACTTC
CASSYRGGDYEQYF
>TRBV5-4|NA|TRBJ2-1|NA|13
TGTGCCAGCAGCATCGTGGGTACGAATGAGCAGTTCTTC
CASSIVGTNEQFF
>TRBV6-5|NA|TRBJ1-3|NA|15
TGTGCCAGCAGTTACAGCAAATCACCTGGAAACACCATATATTTT
CASSYSKSPGNTIYF
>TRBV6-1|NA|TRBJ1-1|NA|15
TGTGCCAGCAGCTTACAGGGACGGGTTATCACTGAAGCTTTCTTT
CASSLQGRVITEAFF
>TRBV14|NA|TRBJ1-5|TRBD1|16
TGTGCCAGCAGCCAAGATAAGAGGGGGCAGGGTCAGCCCCAGCATTTT
CASSQDKRGQGQPQHF
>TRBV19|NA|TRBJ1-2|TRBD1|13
TGTGCCACCCGGGACAGGGAGAGGGATGGCTACACCTTC
CATRDRERDGYTF
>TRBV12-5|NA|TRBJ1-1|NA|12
TGTGCTAGTATCACAGGGAGCACTGAAGCTTTCTTT
CASITGSTEAFF
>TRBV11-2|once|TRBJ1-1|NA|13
TGTGCCAGCAGCGTAGGGAGGTACACTGAAGCTTTCTTT
CASSVGRYTEAFF
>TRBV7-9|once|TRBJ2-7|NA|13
TGTGCCAGCAGCCCGTCTGTCGGCTACGAGCAGTACTTC
CASSPSVGYEQYF
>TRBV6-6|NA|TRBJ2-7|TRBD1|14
TGTGCCAGCAGTTACGGGACAGGGGGCTACGAGCAGTACTTC
CASSYGTGGYEQYF
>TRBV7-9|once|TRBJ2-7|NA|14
TGTGCCAGCAGCCTCCAGGGTCCTATCTACGAGCAGTACTTC
CASSLQGPIYEQYF
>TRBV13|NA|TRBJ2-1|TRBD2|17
TGTGCCAGCAGCTCCCGCTCGGCGGGAGACTCCTACAATGAGCAGTTCTTC
CASSSRSAGDSYNEQFF
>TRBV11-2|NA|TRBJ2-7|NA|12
TGTGCCAGCAGCCCAGGGGGGTACGAGCAGTACTTC
CASSPGGYEQYF
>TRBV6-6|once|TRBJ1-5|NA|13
TGTGCCAGCAGTCATACAGGGAATCAGCCCCAGCATTTT
CASSHTGNQPQHF
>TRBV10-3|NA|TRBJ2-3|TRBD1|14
TGTGCCATCAGTGCAGGGGGCGGTACAGATACGCAGTATTTT
CAISAGGGTDTQYF
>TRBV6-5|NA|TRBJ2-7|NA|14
TGTGCCAGCTCAACCGCCCGGCGGGGATTTAAGCAGTACTTC
CASSTARRGFKQYF
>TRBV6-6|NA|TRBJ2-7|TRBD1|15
TGTGCCAGCAGCCCCGGGACAGGGCGATCCTACGAGCAGTACTTC
CASSPGTGRSYEQYF
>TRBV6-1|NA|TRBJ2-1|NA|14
TGTGCCAGCAGACCCGGGACTGTAGACAATGAGCAGTTCTTC
CASRPGTVDNEQFF
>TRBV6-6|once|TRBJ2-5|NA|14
TGTGCCAGCACCTACCTGGACAACGGAGAGACCCAGTACTTC
CASTYLDNGETQYF